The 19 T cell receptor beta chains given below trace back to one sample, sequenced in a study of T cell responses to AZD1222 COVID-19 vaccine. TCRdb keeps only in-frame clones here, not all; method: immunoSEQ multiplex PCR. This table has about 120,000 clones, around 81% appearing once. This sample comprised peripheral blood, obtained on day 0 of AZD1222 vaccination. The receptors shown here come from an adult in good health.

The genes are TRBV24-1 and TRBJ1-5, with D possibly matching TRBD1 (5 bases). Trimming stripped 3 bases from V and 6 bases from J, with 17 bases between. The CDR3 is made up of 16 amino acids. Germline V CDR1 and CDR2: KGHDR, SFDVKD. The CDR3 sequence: CATSDPGSGSGQPQHF. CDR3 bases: TGTGCCACCAGTGATCCAGGATCAGGGTCCGGTCAGCCCCAGCATTTT.

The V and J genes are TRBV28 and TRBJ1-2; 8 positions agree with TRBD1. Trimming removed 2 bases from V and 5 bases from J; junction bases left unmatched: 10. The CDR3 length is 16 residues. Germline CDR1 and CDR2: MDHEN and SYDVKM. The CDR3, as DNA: TGTGCCAGCAGTTTAGGAGGGACTCAGGGGGCGTATGGCTACACCTTC. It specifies CASSLGGTQGAYGYTF.

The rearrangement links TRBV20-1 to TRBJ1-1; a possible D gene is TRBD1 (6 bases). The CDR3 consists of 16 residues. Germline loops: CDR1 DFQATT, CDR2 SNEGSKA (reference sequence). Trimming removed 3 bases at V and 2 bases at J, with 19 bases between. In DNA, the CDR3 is TGCAGTGCTAGTAAAATGTCGGGGGGCCCCAACACTGAAGCTTTCTTT. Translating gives CSASKMSGGPNTEAFF.

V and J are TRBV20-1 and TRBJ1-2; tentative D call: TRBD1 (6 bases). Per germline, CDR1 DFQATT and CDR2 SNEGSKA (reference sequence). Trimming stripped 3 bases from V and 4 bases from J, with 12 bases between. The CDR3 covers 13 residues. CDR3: CSASQGLGYGYTF. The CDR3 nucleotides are TGCAGTGCTAGTCAGGGGCTAGGCTATGGCTACACCTTC.

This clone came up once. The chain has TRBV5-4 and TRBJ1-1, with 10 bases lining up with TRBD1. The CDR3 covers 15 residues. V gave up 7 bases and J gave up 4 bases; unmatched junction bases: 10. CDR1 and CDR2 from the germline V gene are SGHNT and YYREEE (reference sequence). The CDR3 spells CASGRQGAWRTEAFF. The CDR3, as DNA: TGTGCCAGCGGCAGACAGGGGGCATGGCGCACTGAAGCTTTCTTT.

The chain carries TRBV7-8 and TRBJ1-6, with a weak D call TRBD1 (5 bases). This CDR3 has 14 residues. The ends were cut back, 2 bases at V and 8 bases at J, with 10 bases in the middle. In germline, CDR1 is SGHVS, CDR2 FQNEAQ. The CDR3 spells CASSLLGADSPLHF. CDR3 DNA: TGTGCCAGCAGCTTACTCGGGGCGGATTCACCCCTCCACTTT.

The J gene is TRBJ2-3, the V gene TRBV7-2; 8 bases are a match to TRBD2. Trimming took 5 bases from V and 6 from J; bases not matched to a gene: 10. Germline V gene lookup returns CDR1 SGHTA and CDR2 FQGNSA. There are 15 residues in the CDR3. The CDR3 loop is CASSPRGLGGDTQYF. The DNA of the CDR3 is TGTGCCAGCAGCCCAAGGGGACTAGGGGGTGATACGCAGTATTTT. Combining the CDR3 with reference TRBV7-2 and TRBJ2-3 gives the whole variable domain GAGVSQSPSNKVTEKGKDVELRCDPISGHTALYWYRQSLGQGLEFLIYFQGNSAPDKSGLPSDRFSAERTGGSVSTLTIQRTQQEDSAVYLCASSPRGLGGDTQYFGPGTRLTVL.

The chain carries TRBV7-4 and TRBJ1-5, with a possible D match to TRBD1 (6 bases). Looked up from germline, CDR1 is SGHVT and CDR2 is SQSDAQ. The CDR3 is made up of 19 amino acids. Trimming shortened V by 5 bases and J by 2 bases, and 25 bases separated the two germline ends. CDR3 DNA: TGTGCCAGCAGCCCCCACCCGGCTGGGGGGGCGAAAGGCAATCAGCCCCAGCATTTT. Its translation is CASSPHPAGGAKGNQPQHF.

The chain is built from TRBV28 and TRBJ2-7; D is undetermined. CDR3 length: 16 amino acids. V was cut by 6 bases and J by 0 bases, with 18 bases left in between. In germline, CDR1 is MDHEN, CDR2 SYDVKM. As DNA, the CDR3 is TGTGCCAGCAGGCTCGTCGGTGCAGGTACCTCCTACGAGCAGTACTTC. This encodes CASRLVGAGTSYEQYF.

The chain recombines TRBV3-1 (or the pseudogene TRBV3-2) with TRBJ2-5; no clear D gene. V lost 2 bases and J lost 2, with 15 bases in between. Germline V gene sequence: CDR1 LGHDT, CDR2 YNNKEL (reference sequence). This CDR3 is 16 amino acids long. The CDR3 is CASSQHRQTLQETQYF. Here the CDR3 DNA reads TGTGCCAGCAGCCAACACCGGCAAACTCTACAAGAGACCCAGTACTTC.

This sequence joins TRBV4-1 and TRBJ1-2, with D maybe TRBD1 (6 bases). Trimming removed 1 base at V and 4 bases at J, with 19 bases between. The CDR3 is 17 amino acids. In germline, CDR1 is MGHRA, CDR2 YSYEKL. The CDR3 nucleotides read TGCGCCAGCAGCCAAGTTGTTGACAGGCAATCAGTCTATGGCTACACCTTC. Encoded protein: CASSQVVDRQSVYGYTF.

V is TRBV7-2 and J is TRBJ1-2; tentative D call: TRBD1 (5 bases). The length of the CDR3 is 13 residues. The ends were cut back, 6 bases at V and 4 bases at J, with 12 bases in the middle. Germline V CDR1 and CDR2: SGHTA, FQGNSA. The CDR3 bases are TGTGCCAGCAGGTCGGCCGGGGGCTATGGCTACACCTTC. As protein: CASRSAGGYGYTF.

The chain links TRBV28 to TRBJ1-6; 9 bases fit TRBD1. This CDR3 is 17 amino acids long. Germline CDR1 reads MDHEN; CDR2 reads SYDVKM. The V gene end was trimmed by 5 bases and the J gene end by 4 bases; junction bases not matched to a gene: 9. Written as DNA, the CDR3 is TGTGCCAGCAGTCCCGCCGGGACAGGGCCTTATAATTCACCCCTCCACTTT. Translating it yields CASSPAGTGPYNSPLHF.

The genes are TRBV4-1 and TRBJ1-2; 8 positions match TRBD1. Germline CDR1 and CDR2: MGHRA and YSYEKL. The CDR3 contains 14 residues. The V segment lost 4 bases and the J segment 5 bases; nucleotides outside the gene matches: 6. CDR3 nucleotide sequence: TGCGCCAGCAGCCGAGACAGGGGTCGGTATGGCTACACCTTC. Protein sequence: CASSRDRGRYGYTF.

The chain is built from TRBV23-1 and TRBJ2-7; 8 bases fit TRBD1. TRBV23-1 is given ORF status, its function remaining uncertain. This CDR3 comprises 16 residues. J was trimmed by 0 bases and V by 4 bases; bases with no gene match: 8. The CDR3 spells CASSRPGGPISYEQYF. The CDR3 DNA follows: TGCGCCAGCAGTCGCCCAGGGGGCCCTATCTCCTACGAGCAGTACTTC.

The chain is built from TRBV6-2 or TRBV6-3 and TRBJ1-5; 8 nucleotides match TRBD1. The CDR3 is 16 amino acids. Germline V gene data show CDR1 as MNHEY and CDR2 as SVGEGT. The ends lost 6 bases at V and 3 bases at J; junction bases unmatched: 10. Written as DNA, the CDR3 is TGTGCCAGCAGCCCGAAGACAGGGGTGGACAATCAGCCCCAGCATTTT. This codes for CASSPKTGVDNQPQHF.

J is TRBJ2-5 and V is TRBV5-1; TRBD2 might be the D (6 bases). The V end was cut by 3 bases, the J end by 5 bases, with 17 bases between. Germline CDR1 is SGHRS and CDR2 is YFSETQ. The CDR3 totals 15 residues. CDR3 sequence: CASSSGTVRGETQYF. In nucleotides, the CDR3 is TGCGCCAGCAGCTCCGGGACTGTGAGAGGGGAGACCCAGTACTTC.

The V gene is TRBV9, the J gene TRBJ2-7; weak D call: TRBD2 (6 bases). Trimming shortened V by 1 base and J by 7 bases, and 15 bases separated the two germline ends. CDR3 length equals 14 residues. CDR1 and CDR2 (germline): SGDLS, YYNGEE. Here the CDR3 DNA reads TGTGCCAGCAGCGTATCCCCGGGAGCAGGTGAGCAGTACTTC. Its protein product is CASSVSPGAGEQYF.

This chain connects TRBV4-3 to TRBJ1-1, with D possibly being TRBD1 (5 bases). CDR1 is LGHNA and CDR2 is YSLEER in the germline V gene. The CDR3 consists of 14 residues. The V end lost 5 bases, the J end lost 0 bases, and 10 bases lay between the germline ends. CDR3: CASSAGTMNTEAFF. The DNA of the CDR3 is TGCGCCAGCAGCGCCGGGACCATGAACACTGAAGCTTTCTTT.